The rows below give T cell receptor beta chains drawn from one sample of a study of long-term antiretroviral therapy in people with HIV. Measured with immunoSEQ multiplex PCR; TCRdb has only the in-frame clones, and not every one. Counted here are 25,000 to 30,000 clones, approximately 88% occurring once; the ten biggest clones make up 3.5% to 5%. This specimen was unsorted PBMCs, taken 0.5 years after starting antiretroviral therapy. All receptors derive from a woman aged 18-35 years with HIV. CDR3s include the opening cysteine and the closing phenylalanine or tryptophan. Each record gives: V gene, J gene, clone size, D gene, CDR3 length, CDR3 protein, CDR3 DNA. D genes are given only for firm matches. For some rows the clone size is stated as once, few or many, or as a class when expanded; others skip it.

v_gene: TRBV10-3
j_gene: TRBJ2-3
abundance: NA
d_gene: TRBD2
len: 18
CDR3aa: CAISDFRLAPSTPDTQYF
CDR3nt: TGTGCCATCAGTGATTTCAGACTAGCCCCGTCTACCCCAGATACGCAGTATTTT

v_gene: TRBV5-5
j_gene: TRBJ1-5
abundance: NA
d_gene: NA
len: 14
CDR3aa: CASSWAPGDQPQHF
CDR3nt: TGTGCCAGCAGCTGGGCCCCGGGGGATCAGCCCCAGCATTTT

v_gene: TRBV4-2
j_gene: TRBJ2-7
abundance: once
d_gene: NA
len: 12
CDR3aa: CASPRGKREQYF
CDR3nt: TGTGCCAGCCCGCGAGGGAAACGCGAGCAGTACTTC

v_gene: TRBV20-1
j_gene: TRBJ2-3
abundance: NA
d_gene: NA
len: 11
CDR3aa: CSAVGTDTQYF
CDR3nt: TGCAGTGCTGTGGGCACAGATACGCAGTATTTT

v_gene: TRBV6-1
j_gene: TRBJ1-4
abundance: NA
d_gene: NA
len: 15
CDR3aa: CASSSRGGTNEKLFF
CDR3nt: TGTGCCAGCAGTTCGAGGGGTGGCACTAATGAAAAACTGTTTTTT

v_gene: TRBV7-8
j_gene: TRBJ2-1
abundance: NA
d_gene: TRBD2
len: 14
CDR3aa: CASSQAGGDNEQFF
CDR3nt: TGTGCCAGCAGCCAAGCGGGAGGGGACAATGAGCAGTTCTTC

v_gene: TRBV4-3
j_gene: TRBJ1-3
abundance: NA
d_gene: NA
len: 13
CDR3aa: CASSQHRGNTIYF
CDR3nt: TGCGCCAGCAGCCAACACAGAGGAAACACCATATATTTT

v_gene: TRBV10-3
j_gene: TRBJ2-4
abundance: NA
d_gene: NA
len: 15
CDR3aa: CAISDGGLDKNIQYF
CDR3nt: TGTGCCATCAGTGACGGGGGCCTCGACAAAAACATTCAGTACTTC

v_gene: TRBV27
j_gene: TRBJ2-7
abundance: few
d_gene: TRBD2
len: 14
CDR3aa: CASSLGTSGYEQYF
CDR3nt: TGTGCCAGCAGTCTGGGGACTAGCGGCTACGAGCAGTACTTC

v_gene: TRBV9
j_gene: TRBJ2-5
abundance: NA
d_gene: TRBD2
len: 18
CDR3aa: CASSPLTQSGRVGETQYF
CDR3nt: TGTGCCAGCAGCCCCTTGACTCAGAGCGGGAGGGTTGGAGAGACCCAGTACTTC

v_gene: TRBV4-3
j_gene: TRBJ2-3
abundance: NA
d_gene: TRBD2
len: 16
CDR3aa: CASSQRPGLGADTQYF
CDR3nt: TGCGCCAGCAGCCAACGACCGGGACTAGGAGCAGATACGCAGTATTTT

v_gene: TRBV7-2
j_gene: TRBJ2-7
abundance: NA
d_gene: NA
len: 12
CDR3aa: CASSLGDYEQYF
CDR3nt: TGTGCCAGCAGCTTAGGGGACTACGAGCAGTACTTC

v_gene: TRBV11-2
j_gene: TRBJ2-3
abundance: NA
d_gene: NA
len: 15
CDR3aa: CASSSWQVGRNTQYF
CDR3nt: TGTGCCAGCAGCTCCTGGCAGGTTGGACGAAATACGCAGTATTTT